This T cell receptor beta chain was found in a study of tumor-infiltrating lymphocytes in localized non-small cell lung cancer. Across the whole study: The cohort mixed smokers and never-smokers, several histologies, and some post-neoadjuvant-chemotherapy samples. Findings and caveats of the study: Compared with uninvolved lung, tumors showed higher T cell infiltration by TCRbeta sequencing. Available tissue quantity limited TCR sequencing to a patient subset. Different pieces of the same tissue went to different assays, confounding technical variation with intratumor heterogeneity.

CDR1 is LNHNV and CDR2 is YYDKDF in the germline V gene (reference sequence). This CDR3 comprises 16 residues. The J segment lost 5 bases and the V segment lost 4 bases, leaving 12 bases of the junction unmatched. This clone came up a few times. The antigen remains unidentified. Some clones are missing from TCRdb's copy, which holds only in-frame ones; the method was immunoSEQ multiplex PCR. The sample comprises 7,000 to 9,500 clones, around 77% of which are singletons, and about 5.2% rests with the top ten. V usage is TRBV15 and J usage is TRBJ2-7, with TRBD2 matching over 9 bases. The sequenced sample consisted of uninvolved lung tissue not adjacent to the tumor. The sequence derives from a human donor with non-small cell lung cancer. The CDR3 nucleotides read TGTGCCACCAGCAAAGGTGCGGGAGGGCATTCCCACGAGCAGTACTTC. Protein product: CATSKGAGGHSHEQYF.